This paragraph covers one T cell receptor beta chain sequence. Which antigen it targets is not known. Per-base quality was not reported, and no clone a single base away is much larger than it. The V end loses 7 bases and the J end loses 0 bases, and a stretch of 6 bases separates them. The germline V gene supplies CDR1 SNHLY and CDR2 FYNNEI. Spanning cysteine to phenylalanine, the CDR3 consists of 12 amino acids. Only the CDR3 DNA stays, 36 bases, in frame from base 1. Collaborating institutions collected whole blood in K2EDTA tubes following their own protocols. For TCRbeta analysis, collaborator samples were shipped as frozen whole blood, as isolated PBMCs, or as DNA extracted from either sample type. TCRbeta CDR3 regions were amplified from genomic DNA by means of the immunoSEQ Assay, a bias-controlled multiplex PCR. The study's processing was this. Nucleated cell counts per sample were estimated from amplification of reference gene primers within the assay. To quantify the absolute abundance of each unique TCRbeta CDR3 rearrangement, sequence reads were collapsed and filtered. For each sample, productive Simpson clonality was calculated as the square root of Simpson's diversity index across productive rearrangements. TCRdb took over this immuneACCESS table, retaining in-frame rearrangements with V and J assigned. Such tables are incomplete; in checked studies, under half of the missing clones stem from an unresolved V gene, and the remainder is unexplained. V and J calls and clone size are as listed in that table; D and trimming were resolved from the DNA. This sample holds about 220,000 clones; about 80% were observed only once. In total, the top ten clones hold 2% to 2.5% of the sample.

These data are taken from a study of blood T cell repertoires in COVID-19 (dated by TCRdb to 2019 to 2021). Describing the broader study: Samples covering the acute and convalescent phases of COVID-19 were provided by collaborators in the United States, Italy and Spain. Where HLA class I and class II types were available, the types were taken from metadata supplied by the sample provider, not from assay-based typing. Nearly every sample came with metadata listing a de-identified subject ID, COVID-19 status, age in years and sex. The repertoires were made available in a free public database intended to serve as a resource for research on the immune response to SARS-CoV-2. Subjects who had been exposed to COVID-19, were actively infected with it, or had recovered from it provided the deeply sampled blood TCRbeta repertoires that made up the dataset. The prospective study material was composed of cDNA or gDNA derived from T cells, B-cell-depleted T cells, or PBMCs. The samples were drawn from two sources: the first 160 participants of the ongoing ImmuneRACE study, and 950 to 1,500 subjects contributed by 6 global collaborators. Summary of the overall study and its limitations: The quantity of clinical and demographic metadata differed by source and by participant and was supplied without curation.

The sequencing sample was made of peripheral blood. The rearrangement combines TRBV2 with TRBJ1-2; the D region possibly corresponds to TRBD1 (5 bases align). The TCR was taken from a woman in her sixties with acute or convalescent COVID-19. Here the CDR3 is given as CASTGTNYGYTF. The DNA reads as follows: TGTGCCAGCACAGGGACTAACTATGGCTACACCTTC.